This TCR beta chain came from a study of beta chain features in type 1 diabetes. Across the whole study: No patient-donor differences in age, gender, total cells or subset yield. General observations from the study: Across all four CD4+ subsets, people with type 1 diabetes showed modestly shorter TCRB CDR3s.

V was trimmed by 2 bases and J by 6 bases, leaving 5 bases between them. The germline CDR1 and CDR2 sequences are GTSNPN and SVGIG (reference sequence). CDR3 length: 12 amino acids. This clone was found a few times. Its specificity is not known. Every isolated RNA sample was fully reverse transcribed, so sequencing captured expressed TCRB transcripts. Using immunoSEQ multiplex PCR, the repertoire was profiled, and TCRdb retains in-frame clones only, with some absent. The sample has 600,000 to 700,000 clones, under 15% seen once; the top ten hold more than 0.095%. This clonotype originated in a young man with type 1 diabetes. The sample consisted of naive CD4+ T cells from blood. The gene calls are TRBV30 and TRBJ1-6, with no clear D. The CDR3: CAWSKSNSPLHF. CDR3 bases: TGTGCCTGGAGTAAAAGTAATTCACCCCTCCACTTT.